This TCR beta chain was identified during a study of blood T cell repertoires in COVID-19. Overall study: The United States, Italy and Spain were the sources of the acute and convalescent COVID-19 samples. Nucleic acid was either cDNA or gDNA, and it came from T cells, B-cell-depleted T cells, or PBMCs.

V dropped 7 bases and J dropped 4; count of bases not matched to a gene: 2. Germline-derived CDR1 and CDR2 are KGHDR and SFDVKD. The CDR3 is made up of 13 amino acids. Only in-frame clones appear in the TCRdb table, and some are missing; sequencing was by immunoSEQ multiplex PCR. The repertoire has fewer than 400,000 clones, 90% of them found once; the top ten carry roughly 3.9%. Sequencing was carried out using PBMCs or T cells enriched from blood (not recorded which). The rearrangement joins TRBV24-1 to TRBJ2-1; 8 positions match TRBD1. The clonotype was recovered from a woman in her twenties or thirties who had been exposed to COVID-19. The CDR3 loop is CATRGDRYNEQFF. CDR3 in DNA: TGTGCCACCAGGGGGGACAGGTACAATGAGCAGTTCTTC.